The T cell receptor (beta chain) described here comes from a study of post-analysis software for immune sequencing data. Study-level background: Relapsing-remitting, secondary progressive and progressive-relapsing multiple sclerosis were all included among the disease courses. General study points: With F measure, samples from one preparation batch clustered together strongly. With TRBV5-6, TRBV5-1 and TRBV20-1 included, 4 or 5 TRBV segments were more frequent in patients than in controls. Significantly lower normalized Chao1 diversity was found in patients with multiple sclerosis relative to controls.

About this clonotype: Its antigen is not identified.

The CDR3 is made up of 15 amino acids. V shed 4 bases and J shed 10 bases, with 22 bases lying between them. Unique molecular identifiers were present in the TCR beta cDNA libraries. The T cell input of 1 to 10 million gave a few hundred thousand cDNA molecules. TCRdb re-derived calls from the PCR reads in MiXCR, one entry per CDR3 protein. Counted here are hundreds of thousands of distinct CDR3 sequences, 44% occurring once; the ten biggest clones make up about 1.8%. The chain couples TRBV12-3 or TRBV12-4 to TRBJ1-1, with D perhaps TRBD1 (6 bases). The sequence came from a girl under 18 with multiple sclerosis. What was sequenced was blood. CDR3 nucleotides: TGTGCCAGCAGTTCAGCCGTCTACAGGGAACGGGGAGCTTTCTTT. It codes for CASSSAVYRERGAFF.